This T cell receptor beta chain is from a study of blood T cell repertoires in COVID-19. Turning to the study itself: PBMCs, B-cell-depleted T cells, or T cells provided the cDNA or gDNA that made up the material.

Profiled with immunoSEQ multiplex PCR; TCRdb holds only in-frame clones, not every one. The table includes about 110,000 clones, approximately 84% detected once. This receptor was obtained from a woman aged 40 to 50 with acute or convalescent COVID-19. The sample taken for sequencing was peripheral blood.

DNA of the CDR3: TGTGCCAGCAGTTACTCCCCGGGAGGGAACTATGGCTACACCTTC. Its translation is CASSYSPGGNYGYTF. The chain links TRBV6-2 or TRBV6-3 to TRBJ1-2; D not certain. The V end lost 0 bases, the J end lost 2 bases, and 10 bases lay between the germline ends. Germline CDR1 and CDR2: MNHEY and SVGEGT. CDR3 length equals 15 residues.